Ten or more counts support the clone carrying this TCR beta chain. Germline V gene sequence: CDR1 SNHLY, CDR2 FYNNEI. After removal of 8 bases from V and 7 bases from J, the junction contained 7 bases not matched to a gene. The CDR3 has 13 amino acids. Clinical symptoms, serum thyroxine, TRAb, thyroid ultrasound and orbital computed tomography established diagnosis. The sample belongs to a study of T cells in Graves' hyperthyroidism and ophthalmopathy. Study overall: Peripheral blood collection took place at initial diagnosis, before any treatment.

Amplification of TCR beta CDR3 regions was performed using RNA transcripts as template. TCR CDR3 regions were first amplified by RT-PCR with HTBI primers. TCRdb itself ran the multiplex PCR reads through MiXCR, one entry per CDR3 protein. The sample has hundreds of thousands of distinct CDR3 sequences; 30% to 40% are singletons. The chain uses TRBV2 and TRBJ1-4; 7 bases map to TRBD1. The source is a middle-aged woman with Graves' hyperthyroidism. Sequencing was carried out using blood. This CDR3 reads CASRQGWSEKLFF. The CDR3, as DNA: TGTGCCAGCCGACAGGGCTGGAGTGAAAAACTGTTTTTT.